Here is one TCR beta chain with its context. Its target is not known. This sample was included in a study of cytomegalovirus exposure and HLA in healthy donors. Findings and limits, study-wide: Researchers reported that a few CMV-associated chains were confirmed in vitro as CMV antigen-specific.

60 Vbeta and 13 Jbeta primers were used in PCR. The data were produced by immunoSEQ multiplex PCR, yet TCRdb's version contains in-frame clones alone and is incomplete. The table includes fewer than 250,000 clones, around four fifths detected once. Germline V lookup: CDR1 SGHVS, CDR2 FNYEAQ. Trimming took 3 bases from V and 3 from J, leaving 8 bases between them. The CDR3 length is 13 residues. This receptor was taken from a boy younger than 10 in good health and CMV-seronegative. The rearrangement joins TRBV7-6 to TRBJ1-2; possibly TRBD1 for D (5 bases). The sequencing input was PBMCs. CDR3 residues: CASSLGRYYGYTF. CDR3 nucleotide sequence: TGTGCCAGCAGCTTGGGGCGGTACTATGGCTACACCTTC.